A single sample is the source of the 14 T cell receptor beta chains below, sequenced in a study of blood T cell repertoires in COVID-19. Libraries were prepared by immunoSEQ multiplex PCR; TCRdb keeps only in-frame clonotypes and omits some of them. The repertoire consists of 75,000 to 100,000 clones, with approximately 87% occurring once and the leading ten covering roughly 14%. The specimen was peripheral blood. The receptors here all came from a human donor in a cohort sampled during active COVID-19.

On this clone: One end of the junction fails to match germline, which may point to a read error. J is TRBJ1-1 and V is TRBV4-1, with 7 bases aligning to TRBD1. Germline loops: CDR1 MGHRA, CDR2 YSYEKL. This CDR3 is 13 amino acids long. The CDR3: CASSQDGTAGNRF. CDR3 nucleotides: TGCGCCAGCAGCCAAGATGGGACAGCTGGGAACAGATTT.

This sequence joins TRBV7-2 and TRBJ2-7; possibly TRBD2 for D (5 bases). There are 13 residues in the CDR3. The ends were cut back, 5 bases at V and 0 bases at J, with 8 bases in the middle. Looked up from germline, CDR1 is SGHTA and CDR2 is FQGNSA. The CDR3 region is CASSTRDSYEQYF. DNA of the CDR3: TGTGCCAGCAGCACCCGGGACTCCTACGAGCAGTACTTC.

The chain recombines TRBV7-6 with TRBJ1-4; TRBD1 might be the D (5 bases). From germline, CDR1 is SGHVS and CDR2 FNYEAQ. The length of the CDR3 is 17 residues. With 1 base removed from V and 3 bases from J, the gap between germline ends came to 15 bases. This chain's CDR3 is CASSLVPTRAANEKLFF. CDR3 coding DNA: TGTGCCAGCAGCTTAGTCCCCACCAGGGCTGCTAATGAAAAACTGTTTTTT.

This chain joins TRBV5-1 and TRBJ2-3; D is perhaps TRBD2 (7 bases). Germline CDR1 and CDR2: SGHRS and YFSETQ. Trimming took off 3 bases at V and 0 bases at J, with 17 bases between the two ends. The CDR3 consists of 17 residues. The CDR3 region has the DNA TGCGCCAGCAGCTCAGGAAGGGGGGGCCTTAGCACAGATACGCAGTATTTT. Amino acid sequence: CASSSGRGGLSTDTQYF.

The V gene is TRBV18, the J gene TRBJ2-5, with 7 bases aligning to TRBD2. The CDR3 is made up of 14 amino acids. The V and J ends lost 3 bases and 6 bases, in that order; junction bases with no gene match: 7. CDR1 is KGHSH and CDR2 is LQKENI in the germline V gene. CDR3 protein: CASSPGLDMKTQYF. In nucleotides, the CDR3 is TGTGCCAGCTCACCCGGACTAGATATGAAGACCCAGTACTTC.

This rearrangement joins TRBV7-8 to TRBJ2-1; TRBD1 matches 7 bases. The germline V gene has CDR1 SGHVS and CDR2 FQNEAQ. The trim removed 1 base at V and 15 bases at J, leaving 12 bases unmatched. The CDR3 sequence is 14 residues long. CDR3 residues: CASSLVYSDRDTFF. Here the CDR3 DNA reads TGTGCCAGCAGCTTAGTTTATAGCGACAGGGATACGTTCTTC.

The V call is TRBV3-1 (or the pseudogene TRBV3-2), the J call TRBJ1-2; 7 positions agree with TRBD1. Per the germline V gene, CDR1 is LGHDT and CDR2 is YNNKEL (reference sequence). With V trimmed by 4 bases and J by 8 bases, 7 bases remained unmatched. CDR3 length: 13 residues. This chain's CDR3 is CASSPDRVSGYTF. The CDR3 bases are TGTGCCAGCAGCCCTGACAGGGTGAGCGGCTACACCTTC.

The chain carries TRBV5-1 and TRBJ2-5; 9 positions match TRBD2. J lost 1 base, V lost 0 bases, and 4 bases had no gene match. The germline gives CDR1 SGHRS, CDR2 YFSETQ. The CDR3 contains 16 residues. The CDR3 is CASSLGSGGTQETQYF. The CDR3 nucleotides read TGCGCCAGCAGCTTGGGGAGCGGGGGGACCCAAGAGACCCAGTACTTC.

V and J are TRBV24-1 and TRBJ2-1; TRBD2 matches at 14 bases. Germline CDR1 and CDR2: KGHDR and SFDVKD. Losses at the gene ends were 3 bases for V and 5 bases for J; bases not matched to a gene: 14. The CDR3 is 20 residues long. The DNA of the CDR3 is TGTGCCACCAGTGATGCGGGACTAGCGGGAGAAAACGACGCCCACAATGAGCAGTTCTTC. Amino acid sequence: CATSDAGLAGENDAHNEQFF.

The chain couples TRBV24-1 to TRBJ1-5; a weak D match, TRBD1 (5 bases). CDR1 and CDR2 (germline): KGHDR, SFDVKD. Trimming pared 9 bases from V and 3 bases from J, leaving 8 bases between. The CDR3 extends over 12 amino acids. This chain's CDR3 is CATSGYNQPQHF. The CDR3 coding sequence is TGTGCCACCTCAGGGTACAATCAGCCCCAGCATTTT.

This clone was detected only a few times. The genes are TRBV7-9 and TRBJ2-2; perhaps TRBD2 as D (5 bases). This CDR3 region has 13 residues. Germline V gives CDR1 SEHNR, CDR2 FQNEAQ (reference sequence). The germline V and J ends were trimmed by 2 bases and 6 bases, with 7 bases remaining between them. CDR3 protein: CASSLRDPGELFF. The CDR3 DNA follows: TGTGCCAGCAGCTTACGGGATCCCGGGGAGCTGTTTTTT.

The J gene is TRBJ2-1, the V gene TRBV10-3; a weak D match, TRBD1 (5 bases). Trimming took 6 bases from V and 1 from J, leaving 16 bases between them. The CDR3 runs 16 residues. Germline values: CDR1 ENHRY, CDR2 SYGVKD. The CDR3 loop is CAIRGQGVESYNEQFF. In DNA form, the CDR3 reads TGTGCCATCAGGGGCCAGGGTGTAGAGTCCTACAATGAGCAGTTCTTC.

This clone was counted a few times. The J gene is TRBJ1-2, the V gene TRBV19, with D possibly matching TRBD1 (6 bases). V was trimmed by 5 bases and J by 2 bases, leaving 15 bases between them. The CDR3 is 15 residues long. CDR1 is LNHDA, CDR2 SQIVND, per germline (reference sequence). The CDR3 protein is CASSSTGFRNYGYTF. In nucleotides, the CDR3 is TGTGCCAGTAGTTCAACAGGGTTCCGGAACTATGGCTACACCTTC.

The genes are TRBV7-9 and TRBJ1-5, with 8 bases fitting TRBD1. The CDR3 consists of 13 residues. V shed 4 bases, J shed 7 bases, and the junction held 3 bases outside the gene matches. Germline V gene data show CDR1 as SEHNR and CDR2 as FQNEAQ (reference sequence). In DNA form, the CDR3 reads TGTGCCAGCAGCTCGCAGGGGGCCCAGCCCCAGCATTTT. Its protein is CASSSQGAQPQHF.